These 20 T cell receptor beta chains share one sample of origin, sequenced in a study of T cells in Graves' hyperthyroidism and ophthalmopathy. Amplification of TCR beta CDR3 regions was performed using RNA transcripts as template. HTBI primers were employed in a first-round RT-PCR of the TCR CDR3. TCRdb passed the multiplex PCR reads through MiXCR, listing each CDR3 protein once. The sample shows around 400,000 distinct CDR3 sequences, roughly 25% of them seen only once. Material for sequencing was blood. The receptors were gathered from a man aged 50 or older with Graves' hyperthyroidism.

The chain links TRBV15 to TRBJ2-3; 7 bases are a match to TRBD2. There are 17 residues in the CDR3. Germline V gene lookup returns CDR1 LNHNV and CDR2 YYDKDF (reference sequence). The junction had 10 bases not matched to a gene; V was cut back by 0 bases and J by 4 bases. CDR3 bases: TGTGCCACCAGCAGAGATGGTGGACTAGAGTTGGCAGATACGCAGTATTTT. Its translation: CATSRDGGLELADTQYF.

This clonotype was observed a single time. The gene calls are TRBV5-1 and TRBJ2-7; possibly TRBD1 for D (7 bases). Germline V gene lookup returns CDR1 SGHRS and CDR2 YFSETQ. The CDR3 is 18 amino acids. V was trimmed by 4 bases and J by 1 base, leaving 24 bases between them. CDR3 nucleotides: TGCGCCAGCAGCCTGGGGAGGAATCACAGGGGACGGTCCTACGAGCAGTACTTC. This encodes CASSLGRNHRGRSYEQYF.

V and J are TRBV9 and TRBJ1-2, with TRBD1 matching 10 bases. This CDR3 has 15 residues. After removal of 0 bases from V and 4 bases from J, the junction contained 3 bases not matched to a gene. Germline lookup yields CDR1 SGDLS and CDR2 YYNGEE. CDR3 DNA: TGTGCCAGCAGCGTAGGACAGGGGGCGGGCTATGGCTACACCTTC. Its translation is CASSVGQGAGYGYTF.

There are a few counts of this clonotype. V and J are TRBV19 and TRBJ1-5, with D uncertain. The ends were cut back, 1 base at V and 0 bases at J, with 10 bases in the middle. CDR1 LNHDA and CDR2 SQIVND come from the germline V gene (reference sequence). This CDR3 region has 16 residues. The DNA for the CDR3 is TGTGCCAGTAGTATAGTAGCAAGCATTAGCAATCAGCCCCAGCATTTT. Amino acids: CASSIVASISNQPQHF.

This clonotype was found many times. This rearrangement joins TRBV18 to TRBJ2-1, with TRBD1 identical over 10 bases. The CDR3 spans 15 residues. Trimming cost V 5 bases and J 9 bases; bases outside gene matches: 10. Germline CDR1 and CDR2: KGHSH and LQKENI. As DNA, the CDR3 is TGTGCCAGCTCAACAACCGGGACAGGGGCAACTGAGCAGTTCTTC. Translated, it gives CASSTTGTGATEQFF.

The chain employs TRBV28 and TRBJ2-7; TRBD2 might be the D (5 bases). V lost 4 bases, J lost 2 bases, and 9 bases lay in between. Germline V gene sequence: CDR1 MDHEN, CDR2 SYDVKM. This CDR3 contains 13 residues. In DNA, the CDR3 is TGTGCCAGCAGTTCCCGGGAAACCTACGAGCAGTACTTC. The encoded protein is CASSSRETYEQYF.

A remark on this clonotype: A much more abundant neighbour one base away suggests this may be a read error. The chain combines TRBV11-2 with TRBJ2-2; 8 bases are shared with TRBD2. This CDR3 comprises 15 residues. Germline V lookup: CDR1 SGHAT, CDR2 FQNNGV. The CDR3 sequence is CASSTLAGNTGELVF. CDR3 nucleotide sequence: TGTGCCAGCAGCACCTTAGCGGGGAACACCGGGGAGCTGGTTTTT.

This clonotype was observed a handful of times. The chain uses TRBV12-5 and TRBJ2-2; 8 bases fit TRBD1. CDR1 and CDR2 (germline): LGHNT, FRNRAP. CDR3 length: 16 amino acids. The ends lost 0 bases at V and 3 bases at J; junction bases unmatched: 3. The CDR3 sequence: CASGLVQGADTGELFF. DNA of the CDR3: TGTGCTAGTGGTTTGGTTCAGGGGGCCGACACCGGGGAGCTGTTTTTT.

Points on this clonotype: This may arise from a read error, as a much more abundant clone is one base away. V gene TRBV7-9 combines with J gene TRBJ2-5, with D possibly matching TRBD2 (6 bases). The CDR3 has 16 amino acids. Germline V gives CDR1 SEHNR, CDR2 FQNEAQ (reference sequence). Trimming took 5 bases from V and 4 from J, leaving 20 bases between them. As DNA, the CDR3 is TGTGCCAGCAGCCTTGGAGGGCCTCATTTAGGAGAGACCCAGTACTTC. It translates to CASSLGGPHLGETQYF.

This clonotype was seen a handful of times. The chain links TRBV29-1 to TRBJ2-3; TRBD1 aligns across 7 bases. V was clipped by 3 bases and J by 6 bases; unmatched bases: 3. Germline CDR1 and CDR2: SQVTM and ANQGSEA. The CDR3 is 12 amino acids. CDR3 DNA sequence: TGCAGCGTTGAGGGGGACAGCGATACGCAGTATTTT. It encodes CSVEGDSDTQYF.

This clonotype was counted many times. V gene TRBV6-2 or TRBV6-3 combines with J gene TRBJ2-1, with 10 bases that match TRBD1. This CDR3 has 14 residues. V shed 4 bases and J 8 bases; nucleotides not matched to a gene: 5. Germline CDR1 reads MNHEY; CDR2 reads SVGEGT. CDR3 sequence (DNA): TGTGCCAGCAGTTTCCGGGACAGGGGCTATGAGCAGTTCTTC. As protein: CASSFRDRGYEQFF.

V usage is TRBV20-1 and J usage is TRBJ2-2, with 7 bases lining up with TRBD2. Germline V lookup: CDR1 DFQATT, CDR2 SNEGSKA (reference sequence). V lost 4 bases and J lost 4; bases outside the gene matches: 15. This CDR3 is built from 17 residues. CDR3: CSAMSGIGRGGTGELFF. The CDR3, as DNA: TGCAGTGCTATGAGCGGGATCGGCCGGGGTGGCACCGGGGAGCTGTTTTTT.

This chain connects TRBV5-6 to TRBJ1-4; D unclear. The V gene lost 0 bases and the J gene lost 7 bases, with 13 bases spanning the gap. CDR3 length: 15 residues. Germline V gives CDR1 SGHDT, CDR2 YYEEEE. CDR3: CASSLGGEVGEKLFF. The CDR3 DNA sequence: TGTGCCAGCAGCTTGGGCGGGGAGGTTGGTGAAAAACTGTTTTTT.

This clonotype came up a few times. CDR3 residues: CATTSDRGNGYTF. The CDR3 nucleotides read TGTGCCACGACCTCGGACAGGGGCAATGGCTACACCTTC. The chain couples TRBV18 to TRBJ1-2; 9 positions agree with TRBD1. Trimming cost V 10 bases and J 6 bases; bases outside gene matches: 9. The germline gives CDR1 KGHSH, CDR2 LQKENI. The CDR3 contains 13 residues.

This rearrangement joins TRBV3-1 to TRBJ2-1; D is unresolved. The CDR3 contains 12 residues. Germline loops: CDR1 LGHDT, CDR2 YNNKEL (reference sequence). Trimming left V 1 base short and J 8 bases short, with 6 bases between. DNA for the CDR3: TGTGCCAGCAGCCAAGGGGTGTATGAGCAGTTCTTC. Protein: CASSQGVYEQFF.

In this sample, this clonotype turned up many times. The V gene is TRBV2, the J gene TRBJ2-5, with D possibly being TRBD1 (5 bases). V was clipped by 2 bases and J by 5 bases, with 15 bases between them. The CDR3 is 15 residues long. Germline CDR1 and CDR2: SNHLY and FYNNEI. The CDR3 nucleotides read TGTGCCAGCAGTGAATGGGTGGGGCGCGCTGAGACCCAGTACTTC. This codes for CASSEWVGRAETQYF.

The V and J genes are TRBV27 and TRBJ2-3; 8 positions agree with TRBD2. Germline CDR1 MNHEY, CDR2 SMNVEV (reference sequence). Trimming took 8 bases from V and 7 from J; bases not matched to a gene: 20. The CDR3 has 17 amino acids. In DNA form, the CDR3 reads TGTGCCAGCTCACCAATGGCCCCTGGAGCGGGGGAGCATACGCAGTATTTT. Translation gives CASSPMAPGAGEHTQYF.

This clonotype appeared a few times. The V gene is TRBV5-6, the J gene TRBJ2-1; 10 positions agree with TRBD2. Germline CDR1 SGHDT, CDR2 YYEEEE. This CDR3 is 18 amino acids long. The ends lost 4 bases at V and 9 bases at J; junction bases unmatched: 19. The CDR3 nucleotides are TGTGCCAGCAGCCCCAAAGGGGGTAGCGGGAGGAACGGTGGTGAGCAGTTCTTC. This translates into CASSPKGGSGRNGGEQFF.

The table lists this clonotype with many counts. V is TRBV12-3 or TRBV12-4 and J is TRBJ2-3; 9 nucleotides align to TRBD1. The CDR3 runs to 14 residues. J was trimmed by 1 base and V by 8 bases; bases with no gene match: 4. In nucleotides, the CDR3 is TGTGCCAGCGAGGACAGGGGTCGCACAGATACGCAGTATTTT. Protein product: CASEDRGRTDTQYF.

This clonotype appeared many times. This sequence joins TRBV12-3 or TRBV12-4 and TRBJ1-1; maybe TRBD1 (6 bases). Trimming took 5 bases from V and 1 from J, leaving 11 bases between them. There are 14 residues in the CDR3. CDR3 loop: CASSDTQGNTEAFF. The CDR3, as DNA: TGTGCCAGCAGTGATACACAGGGGAACACTGAAGCTTTCTTT.